This T cell receptor (beta chain) was recorded in a study of spatial heterogeneity in lung cancer (dated by TCRdb to about 2019). Some background on the complete study: More beta-chain than alpha-chain transcripts were consistently detected, likely reflecting higher beta-chain transcript abundance. TCR transcript counts in tumor regions correlated strongly with a T cell transcriptional module score from matched bulk RNA-seq. In the raw uncorrected reads, each unique combination of TCR and UMI appeared more than ten times on average. The study quantitatively compared TCR alpha and beta repertoires across multiple tumor regions, matched nontumor lung and blood in non-small cell lung cancer. Nonsynonymous mutation counts, determined by whole-exome sequencing of tumor tissue, were related to TCR repertoire features. Both alpha and beta chains were TCR-sequenced in samples taken at surgery, namely 220 tumor regions, roughly 64 matched nontumor lung samples and just over 55 PBMC samples.

Receptor libraries were prepared by 5' RACE. Reads for this sample came from a NextSeq 500. The TCR library protocol attached a unique molecular identifier to each TCR cDNA molecule to allow correction of PCR and sequencing errors. As for the authors' bioinformatics: TCR identification, UMI-based error correction and CDR3 extraction were performed with Decombinator tools. Expanded TCRs were defined as those above a frequency of 2 per 1,000, corresponding to the top 1% of the tumor frequency distribution. Expanded tumor TCRs statistically deemed absent (corrected P<0.05) from at least one tumor region were classed as regional, and all other expanded tumor TCRs were classed as ubiquitous. Renyi diversity was computed with the R vegan package after each repertoire had been subsampled 100 times to 5,000 TCRs. CDR3 similarity networks were built from amino acid triplet string-kernel similarity, connecting CDR3s with pairwise similarity above 0.82. In TCRdb, the public reads were trimmed at Q25 with fastp and aligned with MiXCR, with productive beta chains retained. Every CDR3 protein is listed once, alongside the most common genes and DNA of its rows. These V and J calls are TCRdb output, not the study's own analysis. The sample table holds roughly 5,100 distinct CDR3 sequences, of which 9.5% to 15% were seen once. Of the sample, about 27% falls within the top ten clones.

In this sample, this clonotype turned up many times. No antigen is known for it. No base quality information exists; no much larger clone differs at one position. A library prepared for alpha chains yielded this beta chain as an off-target read; its size is of little meaning. Paper-wide results and their limitations: Counts of ubiquitous and regional expanded TCRs correlated with counts of ubiquitous and regional nonsynonymous mutations, respectively. Additional single-cell paired TCR alpha and beta sequencing was considered necessary to confirm, at a functional level, the hypothesis that regional TCRs recognize regional mutations. TCR-seq was estimated to cover only about 7.6% of tumor T cells for alpha chains and around 13% for beta chains. The tumor nonsynonymous mutation count correlated with the number of expanded intratumoral alpha and beta TCRs.

What this sample's time point label stands for: sample taken at primary tumor resection. Samples were obtained from around 72 patients with early-stage, untreated non-small cell lung cancer from the lung TRACERx cohort. TCR sequencing used whole RNA extracted from tumor and nontumor lung tissue, or from cryopreserved PBMC samples, without cell sorting. Patients were selected for TCR sequencing only if sufficient RNA was available from at least two tumor regions. Tumor and adjacent nontumor lung specimens were reviewed by a lung pathologist before selection. Inclusive of the bounding cysteine and phenylalanine, the CDR3 is 13 residues long. Only the CDR3 DNA stays, 39 bases, in frame from base 1. V gives up 1 base and J gives up 4 bases, and the segment between their germline ends measures 7 bases. According to the germline V gene (reference sequence), CDR1 reads SEHNR and CDR2 reads FQNEAQ.

The sequence was obtained from a male donor with early-stage non-small cell lung cancer. The chain was built from TRBV7-9 and TRBJ1-1, with the D gene not confidently named. The sequencing here drew on lung tumor tissue, taken at surgery. The DNA sequence is as follows: TGTGCCAGCAGCTTAGTTCGGGGCACTGAAGCTTTCTTT. This is translated as CASSLVRGTEAFF.